A selection of T cell receptor beta chains follows, all from one sample in a study of blood T cell repertoires in COVID-19. TCRdb's copy holds only in-frame clones and misses some; the assay was immunoSEQ multiplex PCR. The profile covers 88,000 or so clones, with roughly three quarters appearing a single time and 24% taken by the ten largest. The sample was peripheral blood. These receptor sequences come from a human donor in a cohort sampled during active COVID-19. Each CDR3 is given with its conserved first and last residue. The order of the fields is clone size, V gene, J gene, D gene, CDR3 DNA, CDR3 protein. The D gene is left open where the match is weak. Size is omitted from some rows. Given values are once, few, many or a class for expanded clones.

clone_size: -
v_call: TRBV5-4
j_call: TRBJ2-2
d_call: -
cdr3_nt: TGTGCCAGCAGCCCCCTAGACACCGGGGAGCTGTTTTTT
cdr3_aa: CASSPLDTGELFF

clone_size: -
v_call: TRBV15
j_call: TRBJ1-3
d_call: TRBD1
cdr3_nt: TGTGCCACCAGCATTGACAGGGTCCCCATATATTTT
cdr3_aa: CATSIDRVPIYF

clone_size: -
v_call: TRBV4-1
j_call: TRBJ1-5
d_call: TRBD1
cdr3_nt: TGCGCCAGCAGCCAAGATACAGGGGTAAGCTATAATCAGCCCCAGCATTTT
cdr3_aa: CASSQDTGVSYNQPQHF

clone_size: few
v_call: TRBV7-2
j_call: TRBJ2-7
d_call: TRBD1
cdr3_nt: TGTGCCAGCCTGCGACCGGGACAGGGATTGGACGAGCAGTACTTC
cdr3_aa: CASLRPGQGLDEQYF

clone_size: -
v_call: TRBV24-1
j_call: TRBJ2-3
d_call: -
cdr3_nt: TGTGCCACCAGTCATCCCCCACTGCAGGCAGATACGCAGTATTTT
cdr3_aa: CATSHPPLQADTQYF

clone_size: few
v_call: TRBV18
j_call: TRBJ2-1
d_call: TRBD2
cdr3_nt: TGTGCCAGCTCACCCACTAGCGGGAGGGACAATGAGCAGTTCTTC
cdr3_aa: CASSPTSGRDNEQFF

clone_size: -
v_call: TRBV24-1
j_call: TRBJ2-1
d_call: TRBD2
cdr3_nt: TGTGCCACCAGTGATTCGGCTAGCGGGATGGATGAGCAGTTCTTC
cdr3_aa: CATSDSASGMDEQFF

clone_size: few
v_call: TRBV21-1
j_call: TRBJ2-7
d_call: -
cdr3_nt: TGTGCCAGCAGCCCTGATGTCCCGAGCTACGAGCAGTACTTC
cdr3_aa: CASSPDVPSYEQYF

clone_size: few
v_call: TRBV6-2/TRBV6-3
j_call: TRBJ2-3
d_call: -
cdr3_nt: TGTGCCAGCAGTGGCGGACAAACAAGCAGCACAGATACGCAGTATTTT
cdr3_aa: CASSGGQTSSTDTQYF

clone_size: -
v_call: TRBV6-5
j_call: TRBJ1-1
d_call: -
cdr3_nt: TGTGCCAGCAGGGAGGCGAACACTGAAGCTTTCTTT
cdr3_aa: CASREANTEAFF

clone_size: -
v_call: TRBV28
j_call: TRBJ1-4
d_call: -
cdr3_nt: TGTGCCACCGGGGGGATGGCAACTAATGAAAAACTGTTTTTT
cdr3_aa: CATGGMATNEKLFF

clone_size: -
v_call: TRBV19
j_call: TRBJ2-1
d_call: TRBD2
cdr3_nt: TGTGCCAGTAGTGTAACTAGCGGGAGGCCCCCGAAGAAGGATGAGCAGTTCTTC
cdr3_aa: CASSVTSGRPPKKDEQFF

clone_size: -
v_call: TRBV25-1
j_call: TRBJ1-1
d_call: -
cdr3_nt: TGTGCCAGCAGTGAATATATCCAGGGGTTGAACACTGAAGCTTTCTTT
cdr3_aa: CASSEYIQGLNTEAFF

clone_size: -
v_call: TRBV19
j_call: TRBJ2-2
d_call: -
cdr3_nt: TGTGCCAGTAGTATAGGATCGGGAGACAACACCGGGGAGCTGTTTTTT
cdr3_aa: CASSIGSGDNTGELFF

clone_size: -
v_call: TRBV11-3
j_call: TRBJ2-2
d_call: -
cdr3_nt: TGTGCCAGCAGCTTAGGCGGACAGTACACCGGGGAGCTGTTTTTT
cdr3_aa: CASSLGGQYTGELFF

clone_size: -
v_call: TRBV10-3
j_call: TRBJ1-6
d_call: TRBD1
cdr3_nt: TGTGCCATCAGTGGGACAGGGGGCGGTAATAATTCACCCCTCCACTTT
cdr3_aa: CAISGTGGGNNSPLHF

clone_size: -
v_call: TRBV24-1
j_call: TRBJ2-5
d_call: TRBD1
cdr3_nt: TGTGCCACCAGTGATTTTGGGACAGGGGGCCGAGAGACCCAGTACTTC
cdr3_aa: CATSDFGTGGRETQYF

clone_size: -
v_call: TRBV5-8
j_call: TRBJ1-5
d_call: -
cdr3_nt: TGTGCCAGCAGCTTTGTTAGGCAGGGGCAGCCCCAGCATTTT
cdr3_aa: CASSFVRQGQPQHF

clone_size: -
v_call: TRBV7-3
j_call: TRBJ2-5
d_call: TRBD1
cdr3_nt: TGTGCCAGCAGCTCCGGGACAGGGGTAGAGACCCAGTACTTC
cdr3_aa: CASSSGTGVETQYF

clone_size: once
v_call: TRBV7-2
j_call: TRBJ2-1
d_call: TRBD2
cdr3_nt: TGTGCCAGCAGCCCGTCGACTAGCGGGAGGGGCAATGAGCAGTTCTTC
cdr3_aa: CASSPSTSGRGNEQFF

clone_size: -
v_call: TRBV5-4
j_call: TRBJ2-2
d_call: TRBD2
cdr3_nt: TGTGCCAGCAGCCGAGGGACTAGCGGTTCCGGAGGGGCCACCGGGGAGCTGTTTTTT
cdr3_aa: CASSRGTSGSGGATGELFF

clone_size: -
v_call: TRBV19
j_call: TRBJ1-2
d_call: -
cdr3_nt: TGTGCCAGTAGTAGAGAGACAGCCGCTTATGGCTACACCTTC
cdr3_aa: CASSRETAAYGYTF

clone_size: -
v_call: TRBV9
j_call: TRBJ2-1
d_call: -
cdr3_nt: TGTGCCAGCAGCGTAGGGACTGCGTCTAGCAATGAGCAGTTCTTC
cdr3_aa: CASSVGTASSNEQFF

clone_size: -
v_call: TRBV3-1/TRBV3-2
j_call: TRBJ2-3
d_call: -
cdr3_nt: TGTGCCAGCACCGGGGGTCTAGCAGATACGCAGTATTTT
cdr3_aa: CASTGGLADTQYF

clone_size: once
v_call: TRBV19
j_call: TRBJ1-3
d_call: -
cdr3_nt: TGTGCCAGTAGTATAGATCAGGGCAGGGAGGGATCTGGAAACACCATATATTTT
cdr3_aa: CASSIDQGREGSGNTIYF

clone_size: -
v_call: TRBV7-8
j_call: TRBJ2-3
d_call: TRBD1
cdr3_nt: TGTGCCAGCAGCTTAGACAGGGGCCCACCAGATACGCAGTATTTT
cdr3_aa: CASSLDRGPPDTQYF

clone_size: few
v_call: TRBV11-2
j_call: TRBJ2-7
d_call: -
cdr3_nt: TGTGCCAGCAGCTTAGATCGGGCGGCGGGTTCCTACGAGCAGTACTTC
cdr3_aa: CASSLDRAAGSYEQYF

clone_size: -
v_call: TRBV18
j_call: TRBJ2-3
d_call: TRBD2
cdr3_nt: TGTGCCAGCTCATCCCGGACTAGCGGGAGAGATACGCAGTATTTT
cdr3_aa: CASSSRTSGRDTQYF

clone_size: -
v_call: TRBV6-5
j_call: TRBJ2-7
d_call: TRBD2
cdr3_nt: TGTGCCAGCACCGTCAGCGGGATAGGTTACGAGCAGTACTTC
cdr3_aa: CASTVSGIGYEQYF

clone_size: once
v_call: TRBV3-1/TRBV3-2
j_call: TRBJ2-2
d_call: -
cdr3_nt: TGTGCCAGCAGCCAAGATTTAACAGACCTGAGCACCGGGGAGCTGTTTTTT
cdr3_aa: CASSQDLTDLSTGELFF

clone_size: -
v_call: TRBV5-4
j_call: TRBJ2-2
d_call: TRBD2
cdr3_nt: TGTGCCAGCAGCTTGTTCCTAGCGGGAGGTGGTGGGGAGCTGTTTTTT
cdr3_aa: CASSLFLAGGGGELFF

clone_size: -
v_call: TRBV12-3/TRBV12-4
j_call: TRBJ1-5
d_call: -
cdr3_nt: TGTGCCAGCAGTCGGGGGTCCCAGCCCCAGCATTTT
cdr3_aa: CASSRGSQPQHF

clone_size: once
v_call: TRBV7-2
j_call: TRBJ2-2
d_call: -
cdr3_nt: TGTGCCAGCAGCCTCATGGGGGCTAGCGGAAACACCGGGGAGCTGTTTTTT
cdr3_aa: CASSLMGASGNTGELFF

clone_size: -
v_call: TRBV7-9
j_call: TRBJ2-7
d_call: -
cdr3_nt: TGTGCCAGCAGCCAGACAGGCAGCTCCTACGAGCAGTACTTC
cdr3_aa: CASSQTGSSYEQYF

clone_size: -
v_call: TRBV28
j_call: TRBJ2-3
d_call: TRBD2
cdr3_nt: TGTGCCAGTAATAGCGGGAGCACAGATACGCAGTATTTT
cdr3_aa: CASNSGSTDTQYF

clone_size: once
v_call: TRBV14
j_call: TRBJ2-7
d_call: TRBD1
cdr3_nt: TGTGCCAGCAGCCAACAGGGGGTAAACTACGAGCAGTACTTC
cdr3_aa: CASSQQGVNYEQYF

clone_size: -
v_call: TRBV7-9
j_call: TRBJ2-7
d_call: -
cdr3_nt: TGTGCCAGCAGCTTAGCCGAGAAACCCTACGAGCAGTACTTC
cdr3_aa: CASSLAEKPYEQYF

clone_size: -
v_call: TRBV27
j_call: TRBJ1-6
d_call: -
cdr3_nt: TGTGCCAGCAGCCGAGCGCTTTCGAATTCACCCCTCCACTTT
cdr3_aa: CASSRALSNSPLHF

clone_size: -
v_call: TRBV19
j_call: TRBJ2-6
d_call: -
cdr3_nt: TGTGCCAGTAACCCCCGCGGACAGTCTGGGGCCAACGTCCTGACTTTC
cdr3_aa: CASNPRGQSGANVLTF

clone_size: -
v_call: TRBV2
j_call: TRBJ1-4
d_call: TRBD1
cdr3_nt: TGTGCCACACAAACCGGGACAGGGAGTGAAAAACTGTTTTTT
cdr3_aa: CATQTGTGSEKLFF

clone_size: -
v_call: TRBV2
j_call: TRBJ2-3
d_call: -
cdr3_nt: TGTGCCAGCAGTGGCCAAGGGTCTGGGGGCGATACGCAGTATTTT
cdr3_aa: CASSGQGSGGDTQYF

clone_size: few
v_call: TRBV20-1
j_call: TRBJ1-5
d_call: -
cdr3_nt: TGCAGTGCTAGTAGGGACACCAATCAGCCCCAGCATTTT
cdr3_aa: CSASRDTNQPQHF

clone_size: -
v_call: TRBV13
j_call: TRBJ2-1
d_call: -
cdr3_nt: TGTGCCAGCAGCCCGACAGGCTACAATGAGCAGTTCTTC
cdr3_aa: CASSPTGYNEQFF

clone_size: -
v_call: TRBV3-1/TRBV3-2
j_call: TRBJ1-1
d_call: -
cdr3_nt: TGTGCCAGCAGCCTTCAAGGGGGCACTGAAGCTTTCTTT
cdr3_aa: CASSLQGGTEAFF

clone_size: -
v_call: TRBV25-1
j_call: TRBJ2-7
d_call: -
cdr3_nt: TGTGCCAGCAGTCCTTTCGGGGGCTCCTACGAGCAGTACTTC
cdr3_aa: CASSPFGGSYEQYF

clone_size: -
v_call: TRBV18
j_call: TRBJ2-1
d_call: TRBD1
cdr3_nt: TGTGCCAGCTCAGCCGGGACAGGGGGCTACAATGAGCAGTTCTTC
cdr3_aa: CASSAGTGGYNEQFF